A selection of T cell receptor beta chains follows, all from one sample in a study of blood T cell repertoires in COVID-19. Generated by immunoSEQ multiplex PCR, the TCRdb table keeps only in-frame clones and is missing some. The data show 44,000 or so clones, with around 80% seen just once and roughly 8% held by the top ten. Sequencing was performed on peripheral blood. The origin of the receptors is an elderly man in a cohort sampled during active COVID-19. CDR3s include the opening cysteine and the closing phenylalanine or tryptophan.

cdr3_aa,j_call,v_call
CASSFGADSTDTQYF,TRBJ2-3,TRBV7-9
CATSDSRTSGSNEQFF,TRBJ2-1,TRBV24-1
CAWGSSYNSPLHF,TRBJ1-6,TRBV30
CSVMQGPNRAFF,TRBJ1-1,TRBV29-1
CASSPPGQRSYEQYF,TRBJ2-7,TRBV18
CASSTQGKVEKLFF,TRBJ1-4,TRBV19
CASAGGNQPQHF,TRBJ1-5,TRBV7-9
CASSPQGSGSNEKLFF,TRBJ1-4,TRBV18
CASSQGFDQPQHF,TRBJ1-5,TRBV18
CASSPWGQGVGANVLTF,TRBJ2-6,TRBV28
CASSPQTGAYGYTF,TRBJ1-2,TRBV6-5
CSASDKRLAGYGEQFF,TRBJ2-1,TRBV20-1
CASSPASSNYEQYF,TRBJ2-7,TRBV18
CAWSRGTGRQPQHF,TRBJ1-5,TRBV30
CASSPTSVGETQYF,TRBJ2-5,TRBV18
CASSQAFGTYNEQFF,TRBJ2-1,TRBV3-1/TRBV3-2
CASSVIWTGDYGYTF,TRBJ1-2,TRBV2
CASSQEQDRITYGYTF,TRBJ1-2,TRBV4-2
CASKREKTDTQYF,TRBJ2-3,TRBV5-4
CASREDREATGELFF,TRBJ2-2,TRBV2
CASSYSGSTYEQYF,TRBJ2-7,TRBV7-2
CASSLKSGIHNEQFF,TRBJ2-1,TRBV27
CASSPRVMNTEAFF,TRBJ1-1,TRBV18
CASSQDWGLAGAHEQFF,TRBJ2-1,TRBV3-1/TRBV3-2
CASSLGTGGGTGELFF,TRBJ2-2,TRBV2
CASSEGQGFLRQYF,TRBJ2-7,TRBV6-1
CASSLVTAPLHF,TRBJ1-6,TRBV7-2
CASSTSQGRRNSPLHF,TRBJ1-6,TRBV19
CASSSLSGANYEQYF,TRBJ2-7,TRBV27
CASSQGGELFF,TRBJ2-2,TRBV7-2
CASSESHKLSGTF,TRBJ1-2,TRBV10-2
CAWRRHLTEAFF,TRBJ1-1,TRBV30
CASSQRTGRTEAFF,TRBJ1-1,TRBV14
CASSQKLLGSEQYF,TRBJ2-7,TRBV4-1
CASSSLLQGYVGNTIYF,TRBJ1-3,TRBV18
CAWSSQGAYEQFF,TRBJ2-1,TRBV30
CASSQDRSRSHEQYF,TRBJ2-7,TRBV4-2
CASTRGGRRNTEAFF,TRBJ1-1,TRBV21-1
CASSLGPGQAQETQYF,TRBJ2-5,TRBV7-9
CASSLGGSRGNTIYF,TRBJ1-3,TRBV27
CATSDLKAGRYEQYF,TRBJ2-7,TRBV24-1
CASSTGRGNTIYF,TRBJ1-3,TRBV2
CASSQAGVTEAFF,TRBJ1-1,TRBV4-2
CASSLNSMNTEAFF,TRBJ1-1,TRBV27
CASSKDRGDQPQHF,TRBJ1-5,TRBV2
CASSLGGPSFTGANVLTF,TRBJ2-6,TRBV7-8
CAILLASYNEQFF,TRBJ2-1,TRBV10-2
CASSVELAVRRELFF,TRBJ2-2,TRBV9
CAWSAKTGTRETQYF,TRBJ2-5,TRBV30
CASSRDRAYEQYF,TRBJ2-7,TRBV5-1
CSATQRGGQFF,TRBJ2-1,TRBV20-1
CASSRKSGEAFF,TRBJ1-1,TRBV7-2
CASSFPGTSYGYTF,TRBJ1-2,TRBV7-3
CASSPRGQSYEQYF,TRBJ2-7,TRBV18
CASSMGAGRATDTQYF,TRBJ2-3,TRBV19
CASSRQGPVNTEAFF,TRBJ1-1,TRBV6-5
CASSLVSGQGSNEQFF,TRBJ2-1,TRBV5-1
CASSDPGDEQYF,TRBJ2-7,TRBV19